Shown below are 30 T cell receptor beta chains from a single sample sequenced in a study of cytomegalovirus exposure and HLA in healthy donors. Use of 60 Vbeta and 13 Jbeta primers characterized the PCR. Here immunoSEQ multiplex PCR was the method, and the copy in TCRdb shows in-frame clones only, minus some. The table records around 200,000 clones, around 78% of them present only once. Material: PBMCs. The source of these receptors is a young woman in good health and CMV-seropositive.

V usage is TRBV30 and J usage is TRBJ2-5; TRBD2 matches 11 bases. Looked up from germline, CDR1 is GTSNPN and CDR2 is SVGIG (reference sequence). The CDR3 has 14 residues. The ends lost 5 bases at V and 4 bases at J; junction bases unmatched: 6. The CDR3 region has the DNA TGTGCCTGGGACCCTAGCGGGGGGCGAGAGACCCAGTACTTC. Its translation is CAWDPSGGRETQYF.

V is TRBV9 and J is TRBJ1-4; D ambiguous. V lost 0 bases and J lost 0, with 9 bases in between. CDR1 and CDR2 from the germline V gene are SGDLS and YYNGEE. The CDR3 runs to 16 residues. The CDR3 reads CASSVAPIATNEKLFF. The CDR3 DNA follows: TGTGCCAGCAGCGTAGCCCCCATTGCAACTAATGAAAAACTGTTTTTT.

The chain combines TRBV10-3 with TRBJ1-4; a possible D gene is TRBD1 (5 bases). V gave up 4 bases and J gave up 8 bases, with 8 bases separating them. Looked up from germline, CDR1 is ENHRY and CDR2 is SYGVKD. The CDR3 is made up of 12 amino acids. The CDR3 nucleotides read TGTGCCATCAGTGCCCCAGGGGAAAAACTGTTTTTT. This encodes CAISAPGEKLFF.

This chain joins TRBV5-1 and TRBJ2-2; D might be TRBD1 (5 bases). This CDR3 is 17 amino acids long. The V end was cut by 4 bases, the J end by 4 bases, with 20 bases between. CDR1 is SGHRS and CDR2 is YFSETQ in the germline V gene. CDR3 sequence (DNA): TGCGCCAGCAGCCCTGGACAACTTCATAAATCCACCGGGGAGCTGTTTTTT. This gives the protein CASSPGQLHKSTGELFF.

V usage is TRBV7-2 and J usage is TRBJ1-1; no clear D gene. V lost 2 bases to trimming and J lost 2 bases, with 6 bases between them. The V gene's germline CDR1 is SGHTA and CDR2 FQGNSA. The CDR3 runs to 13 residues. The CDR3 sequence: CASSLHRNTEAFF. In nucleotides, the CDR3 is TGTGCCAGCAGCTTACACAGAAACACTGAAGCTTTCTTT.

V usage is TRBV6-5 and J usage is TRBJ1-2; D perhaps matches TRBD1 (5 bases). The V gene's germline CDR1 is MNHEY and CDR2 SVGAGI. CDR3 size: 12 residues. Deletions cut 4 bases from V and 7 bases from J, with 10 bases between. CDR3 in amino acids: CASSFLRGGYTF. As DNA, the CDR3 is TGTGCCAGCAGTTTTCTTAGGGGTGGCTACACCTTC.

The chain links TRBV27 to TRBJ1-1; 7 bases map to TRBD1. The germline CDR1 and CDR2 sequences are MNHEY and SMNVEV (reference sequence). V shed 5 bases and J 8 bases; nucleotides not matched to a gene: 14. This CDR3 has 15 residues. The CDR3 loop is CASSRTKGQLVEAFF. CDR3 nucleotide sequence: TGTGCCAGCAGTCGTACTAAGGGACAGCTAGTAGAAGCTTTCTTT.

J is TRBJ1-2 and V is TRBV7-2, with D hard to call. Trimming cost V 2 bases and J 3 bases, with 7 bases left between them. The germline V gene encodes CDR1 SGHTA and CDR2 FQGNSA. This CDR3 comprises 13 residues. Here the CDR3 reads CASSLTPDYGYTF. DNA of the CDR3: TGTGCCAGCAGCTTAACTCCCGACTATGGCTACACCTTC.

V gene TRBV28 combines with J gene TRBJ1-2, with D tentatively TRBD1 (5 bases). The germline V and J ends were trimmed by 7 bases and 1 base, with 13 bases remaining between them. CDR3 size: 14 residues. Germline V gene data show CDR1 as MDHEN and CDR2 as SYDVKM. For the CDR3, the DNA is TGTGCCAGCAAGCCCCCAGACAGTAACTATGGCTACACCTTC. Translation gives CASKPPDSNYGYTF.

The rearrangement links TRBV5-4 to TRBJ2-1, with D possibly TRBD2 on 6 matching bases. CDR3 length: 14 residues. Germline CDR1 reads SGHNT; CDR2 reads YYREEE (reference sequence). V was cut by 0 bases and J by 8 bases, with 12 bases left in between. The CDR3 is CASSLAKASDEQFF. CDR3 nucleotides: TGTGCCAGCAGCTTGGCAAAGGCTAGCGATGAGCAGTTCTTC.

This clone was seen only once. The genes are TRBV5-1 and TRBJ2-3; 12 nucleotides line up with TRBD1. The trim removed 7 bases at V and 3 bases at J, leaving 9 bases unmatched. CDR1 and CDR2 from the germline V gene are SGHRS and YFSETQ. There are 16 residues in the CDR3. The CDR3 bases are TGCGCCAGCTGCGTGGGACAGGGGGCCCAGACAGATACGCAGTATTTT. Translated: CASCVGQGAQTDTQYF.

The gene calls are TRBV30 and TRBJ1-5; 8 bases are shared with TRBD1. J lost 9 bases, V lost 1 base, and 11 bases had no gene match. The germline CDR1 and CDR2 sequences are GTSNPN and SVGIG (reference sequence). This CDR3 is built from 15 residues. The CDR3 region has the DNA TGTGCCTGGAGTGGATATCCGACAGGGGACATGCCCCAGCATTTT. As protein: CAWSGYPTGDMPQHF.

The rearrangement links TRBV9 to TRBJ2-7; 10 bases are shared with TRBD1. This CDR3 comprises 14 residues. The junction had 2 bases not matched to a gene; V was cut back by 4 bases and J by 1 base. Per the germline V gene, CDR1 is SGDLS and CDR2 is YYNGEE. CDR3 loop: CASSTGQGSYEQYF. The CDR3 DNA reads TGTGCCAGCAGCACGGGACAGGGGTCCTACGAGCAGTACTTC. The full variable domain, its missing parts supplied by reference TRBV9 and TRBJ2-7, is DSGVTQTPKHLITATGQRVTLRCSPRSGDLSVYWYQQSLDQGLQFLIQYYNGEERAKGNILERFSAQQFPDLHSELNLSSLELGDSALYFCASSTGQGSYEQYFGPGTRLTVT.

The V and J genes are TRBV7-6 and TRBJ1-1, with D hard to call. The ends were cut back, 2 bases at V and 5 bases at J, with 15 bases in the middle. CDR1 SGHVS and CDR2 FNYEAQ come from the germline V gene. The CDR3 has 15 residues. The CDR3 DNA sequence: TGTGCCAGCAGCTTAAGGTTAGCACGAGATACTGAAGCTTTCTTT. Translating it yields CASSLRLARDTEAFF.

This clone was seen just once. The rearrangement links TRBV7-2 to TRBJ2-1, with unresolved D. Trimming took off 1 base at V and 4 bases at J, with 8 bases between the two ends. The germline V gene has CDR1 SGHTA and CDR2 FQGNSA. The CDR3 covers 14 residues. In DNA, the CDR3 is TGTGCCAGCAGCTTAGGGGCAGCTTACAATGAGCAGTTCTTC. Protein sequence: CASSLGAAYNEQFF.

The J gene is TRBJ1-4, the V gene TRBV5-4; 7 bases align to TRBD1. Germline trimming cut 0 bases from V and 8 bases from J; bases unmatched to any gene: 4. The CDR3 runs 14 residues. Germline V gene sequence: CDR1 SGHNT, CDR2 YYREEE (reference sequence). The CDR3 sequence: CASSLGGTEEKLFF. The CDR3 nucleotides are TGTGCCAGCAGCTTGGGGGGGACAGAAGAAAAACTGTTTTTT.

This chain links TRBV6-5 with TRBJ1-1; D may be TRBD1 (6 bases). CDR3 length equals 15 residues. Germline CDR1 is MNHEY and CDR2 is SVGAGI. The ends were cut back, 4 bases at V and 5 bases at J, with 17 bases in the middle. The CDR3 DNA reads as TGTGCCAGCAGTTCCGGAAACAGGGCTCGAACTGAAGCTTTCTTT. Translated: CASSSGNRARTEAFF.

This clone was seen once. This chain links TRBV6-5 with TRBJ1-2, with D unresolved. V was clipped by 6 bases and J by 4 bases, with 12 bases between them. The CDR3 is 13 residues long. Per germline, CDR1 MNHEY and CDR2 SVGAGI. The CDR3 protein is CASRPGESYGYTF. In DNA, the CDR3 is TGTGCCAGCAGACCCGGGGAGAGCTATGGCTACACCTTC.

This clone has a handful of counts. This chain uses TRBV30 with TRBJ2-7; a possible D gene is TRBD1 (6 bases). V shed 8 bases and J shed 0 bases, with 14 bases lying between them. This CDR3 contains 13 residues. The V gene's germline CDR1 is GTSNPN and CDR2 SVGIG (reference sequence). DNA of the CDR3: TGTGCCAGAGCGACAGGCTACTCCTACGAGCAGTACTTC. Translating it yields CARATGYSYEQYF.

The CDR3 DNA is TGTGCCATCAGTGAGTCAGGGAGGTTTAATGAAAAACTGTTTTTT. Its translation is CAISESGRFNEKLFF. The chain has TRBV10-3 and TRBJ1-4; no clear D gene. Looked up from germline, CDR1 is ENHRY and CDR2 is SYGVKD. V shed 0 bases and J shed 4 bases, with 9 bases lying between them. The CDR3 is 15 amino acids.

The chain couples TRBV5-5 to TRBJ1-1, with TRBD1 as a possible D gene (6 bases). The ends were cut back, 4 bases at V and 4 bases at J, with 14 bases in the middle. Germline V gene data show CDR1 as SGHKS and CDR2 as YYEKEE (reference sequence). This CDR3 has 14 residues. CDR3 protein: CASSAQTGGTEAFF. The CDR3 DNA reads TGTGCCAGCAGCGCTCAGACAGGTGGCACTGAAGCTTTCTTT.

CDR3 DNA: TGTGCCAGCAGCTTAGCAGCAGGGGCCTACGAGCAGTACTTC. It is translated as CASSLAAGAYEQYF. This chain joins TRBV11-2 and TRBJ2-7, with a weak D call TRBD1 (6 bases). V lost 1 base, J lost 2 bases, and 9 bases lay in between. The CDR3 runs 14 residues. Germline loops: CDR1 SGHAT, CDR2 FQNNGV.

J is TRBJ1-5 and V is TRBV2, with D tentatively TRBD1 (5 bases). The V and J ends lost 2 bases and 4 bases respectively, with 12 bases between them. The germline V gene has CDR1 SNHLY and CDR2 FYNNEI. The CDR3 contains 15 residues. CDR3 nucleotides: TGTGCCAGCAGTGAACGGTGGGGGGAGAATCAGCCCCAGCATTTT. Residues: CASSERWGENQPQHF.

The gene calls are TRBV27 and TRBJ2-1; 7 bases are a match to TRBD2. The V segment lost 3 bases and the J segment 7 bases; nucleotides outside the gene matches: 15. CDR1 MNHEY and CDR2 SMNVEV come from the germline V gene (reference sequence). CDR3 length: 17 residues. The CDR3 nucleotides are TGTGCCAGCAGTTTGGGGTGGGGGGGGAAATATGCAAATGAGCAGTTCTTC. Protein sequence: CASSLGWGGKYANEQFF.

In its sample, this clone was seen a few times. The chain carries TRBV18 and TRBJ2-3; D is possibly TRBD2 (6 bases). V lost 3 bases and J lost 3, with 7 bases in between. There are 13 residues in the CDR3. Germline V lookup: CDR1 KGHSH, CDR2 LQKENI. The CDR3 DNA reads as TGTGCCAGCTCACCGGCGGGAACAGATACGCAGTATTTT. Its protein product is CASSPAGTDTQYF.

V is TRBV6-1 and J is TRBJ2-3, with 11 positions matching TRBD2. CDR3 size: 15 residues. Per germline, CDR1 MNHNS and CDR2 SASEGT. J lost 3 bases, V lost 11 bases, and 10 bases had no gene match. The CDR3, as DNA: TGTGCCGCAACCACTAGCGGGAGTTCAACAGATACGCAGTATTTT. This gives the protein CAATTSGSSTDTQYF.

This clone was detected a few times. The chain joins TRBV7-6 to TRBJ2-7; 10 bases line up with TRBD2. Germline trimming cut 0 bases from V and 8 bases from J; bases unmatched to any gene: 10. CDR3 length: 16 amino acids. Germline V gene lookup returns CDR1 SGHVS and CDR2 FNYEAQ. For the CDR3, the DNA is TGTGCCAGCAGCTTAGCCGCCGGGACTAGCGATGGTAAGCAGTACTTC. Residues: CASSLAAGTSDGKQYF. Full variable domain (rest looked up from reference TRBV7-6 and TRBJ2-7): GAGVSQSPRYKVTKRGQDVALRCDPISGHVSLYWYRQALGQGPEFLTYFNYEAQQDKSGLPNDRFSAERPEGSISTLTIQRTEQRDSAMYRCASSLAAGTSDGKQYFGPGTRLTVT.

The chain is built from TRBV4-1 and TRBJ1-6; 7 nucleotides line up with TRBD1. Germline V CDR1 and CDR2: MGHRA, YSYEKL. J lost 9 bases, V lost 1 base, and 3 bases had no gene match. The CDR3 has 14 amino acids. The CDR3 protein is CASSQGQGGSPLHF. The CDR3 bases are TGCGCCAGCAGCCAAGGACAGGGAGGTTCACCCCTCCACTTT.

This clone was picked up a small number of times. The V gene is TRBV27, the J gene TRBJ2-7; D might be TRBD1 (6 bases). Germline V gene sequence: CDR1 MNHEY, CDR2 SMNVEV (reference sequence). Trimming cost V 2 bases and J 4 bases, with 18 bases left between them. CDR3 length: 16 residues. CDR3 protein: CASSLQGIPEVYEQYF. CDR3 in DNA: TGTGCCAGCAGTTTACAGGGGATCCCTGAAGTTTACGAGCAGTACTTC.

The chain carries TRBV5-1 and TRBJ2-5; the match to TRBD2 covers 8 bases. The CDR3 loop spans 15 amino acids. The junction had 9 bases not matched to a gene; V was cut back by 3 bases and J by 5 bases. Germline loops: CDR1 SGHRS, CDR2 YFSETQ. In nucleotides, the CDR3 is TGCGCCAGCAGCTCTCCCAACAGCGGGGGTGAGACCCAGTACTTC. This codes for CASSSPNSGGETQYF. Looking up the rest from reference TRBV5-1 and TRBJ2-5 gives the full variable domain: KAGVTQTPRYLIKTRGQQVTLSCSPISGHRSVSWYQQTPGQGLQFLFEYFSETQRNKGNFPGRFSGRQFSNSRSEMNVSTLELGDSALYLCASSSPNSGGETQYFGPGTRLLVL.